The 6 T cell receptor beta chains given below trace back to one sample, sequenced in a study of blood T cell repertoires in COVID-19. TCRdb's copy holds only in-frame clones and misses some; the assay was immunoSEQ multiplex PCR. The table shows around 80,000 clones, with 88% occurring only once. The sample consisted of peripheral blood. The receptors stem from a human donor in a cohort sampled during active COVID-19.

This chain connects TRBV5-5 to TRBJ2-5, with 7 bases identical to TRBD2. Germline V gene sequence: CDR1 SGHKS, CDR2 YYEKEE (reference sequence). The junction had 8 bases not matched to a gene; V was cut back by 4 bases and J by 5 bases. The CDR3 is made up of 14 amino acids. The CDR3 DNA reads TGTGCCAGCAGCCTTGAGACTAGCCGGGAGACCCAGTACTTC. This gives the protein CASSLETSRETQYF.

The genes are TRBV11-2 and TRBJ2-7, with D possibly TRBD1 on 5 matching bases. Germline V gene lookup returns CDR1 SGHAT and CDR2 FQNNGV. The length of the CDR3 is 14 residues. The V and J ends lost 3 bases and 0 bases respectively, with 9 bases between them. The CDR3 DNA follows: TGTGCCAGCAGCTTGGACACGAGCTCCTACGAGCAGTACTTC. Translating gives CASSLDTSSYEQYF.

The chain is built from TRBV28 and TRBJ2-7; D gene ambiguous. The CDR3 totals 12 residues. Germline loops: CDR1 MDHEN, CDR2 SYDVKM. Trimming removed 4 bases at V and 4 bases at J, with 8 bases between. CDR3 in DNA: TGTGCCAGCAGTTCGGTTTTGTACGAGCAGTACTTC. It specifies CASSSVLYEQYF. The full variable domain, completed using reference TRBV28 and TRBJ2-7, is DVKVTQSSRYLVKRTGEKVFLECVQDMDHENMFWYRQDPGLGLRLIYFSYDVKMKEKGDIPEGYSVSREKKERFSLILESASTNQTSMYLCASSSVLYEQYFGPGTRLTVT.

This clone was detected once. V and J are TRBV19 and TRBJ2-3, with D possibly being TRBD2 (6 bases). The V and J ends lost 4 bases and 1 base respectively, with 12 bases between them. The CDR3 loop spans 15 amino acids. The germline V gene encodes CDR1 LNHDA and CDR2 SQIVND (reference sequence). Here the CDR3 DNA reads TGTGCCAGTAGTAAATCCGGGACTGGCACAGATACGCAGTATTTT. Translation gives CASSKSGTGTDTQYF.

J is TRBJ2-2 and V is TRBV29-1; TRBD2 might be the D (5 bases). Per the germline V gene, CDR1 is SQVTM and CDR2 is ANQGSEA. The CDR3 is 16 amino acids. V shed 0 bases and J shed 1 base, with 12 bases lying between them. CDR3 sequence: CSVEDQWTVNTGELFF. The CDR3 nucleotides read TGCAGCGTTGAAGATCAGTGGACTGTGAACACCGGGGAGCTGTTTTTT.

This chain connects TRBV5-6 to TRBJ1-1; the D gene is possibly TRBD1 (5 bases). CDR1 SGHDT and CDR2 YYEEEE come from the germline V gene. The CDR3 is made up of 16 amino acids. V gave up 0 bases and J gave up 4 bases, with 16 bases separating them. CDR3 bases: TGTGCCAGCAGCTTGGGTAGTTTCAGGGATCGCACTGAAGCTTTCTTT. It encodes CASSLGSFRDRTEAFF.